Only a few counts were recorded for the clone carrying this T cell receptor beta chain. No antigen is known for it. Germline V gene sequence: CDR1 KGHSH, CDR2 LQKENI. This CDR3 contains 14 residues. The V and J ends lost 2 bases and 2 bases respectively, with 10 bases between them. TCRdb processed the RT-PCR reads anew with MiXCR; each CDR3 protein has one entry. The sample consists of under 950,000 distinct CDR3 sequences, around 21% of them appearing once. This sample is drawn from a study of response to subunit inactivated influenza vaccine. Findings of the study overall: Authors suggested each seasonal influenza vaccination recruits few new T cells.

The TCR comes from a man between 50 and 59 years old who received an inactivated influenza vaccine. V gene TRBV18 combines with J gene TRBJ2-7, with D uncertain. The sequencing used PBMCs from blood, collected 4 to 6 days after vaccination. The CDR3 reads CASSPTRTAYEQYF. The CDR3 nucleotides are TGTGCCAGCTCACCAACCCGCACAGCCTACGAGCAGTACTTC. The whole variable domain, filled in from reference TRBV18 and TRBJ2-7, reads NAGVMQNPRHLVRRRGQEARLRCSPMKGHSHVYWYRQLPEEGLKFMVYLQKENIIDESGMPKERFSAEFPKEGPSILRIQQVVRGDSAAYFCASSPTRTAYEQYFGPGTRLTVT.